This T cell receptor beta chain came from a study of beta chain features in type 1 diabetes (dated by TCRdb to the late 2010s). In terms of the full investigation: Mean age, gender distribution, total cell number and subset yield did not differ between patients and healthy donors. Naive and central memory subsets were obtained from all 30 or so donors, but regulatory and stem cell-like memory subsets were isolated from only 8 patients and 8 healthy donors. A total of about 100,000,000 sorted cells were examined across all samples, and RNA yield correlated strongly with the number of cells per subset. The study compared the TCRB repertoires of sorted circulating CD4+ T cell subsets in recently diagnosed type 1 diabetes patients with those in matched healthy donors.

Including cysteine and phenylalanine, the CDR3 has 12 amino acids. Just CDR3 DNA is preserved here, 36 bases in frame from base 1. Deletion took 5 bases off V and 4 bases off J, with a span of 9 bases between the germline ends. Reading the germline V gene gives CDR1 SGHAT and CDR2 FQNNGV. Beyond this particular receptor, the publication reports: PCR might favor shorter templates, but patient and control samples were amplified and corrected together, so any skew would affect both groups equally. A moderate but significant shortening of TCRB CDR3 length was observed in type 1 diabetes patients in all four CD4+ subsets. HLA sub-analyses involved small numbers of individuals, so any influence of HLA type on TCRB rearrangement remained unresolved. Sequencing cDNA rather than genomic DNA could over-represent highly expressing activated cells, although activation and CD3 levels did not differ between groups. Naive, central memory and regulatory TCRB repertoires appeared to be more similar among patients than among healthy donors. Fewer insertions and more nucleotide deletions at VDJ recombination sites were observed in patients with type 1 diabetes, implying thymic rearrangement abnormalities.

Each donor gave one peripheral blood draw, averaging approximately 120 mL, which was collected into heparinised tubes. Using a panel that included CD45RO, CCR7, CD25, CD127, CD95 and CD27, naive, central memory, regulatory and stem cell-like memory CD4+ T cells were sorted on a BD FACSAria II. All sorted populations exceeded 95% purity. PBMCs were isolated immediately by Lymphoprep density gradient centrifugation and stained directly without culture. So that batch effects would be minimized, each experiment stained and sorted samples in pairs, pairing one healthy donor with one patient. Concerning this clone itself: The specificity of this receptor is unknown. No quality values exist for individual bases; no much larger clone is one base distant.

The High Capacity cDNA Reverse Transcription Kit was used to reverse transcribe all of the isolated RNA, meaning that expressed TCRB transcripts were what got sequenced. Naive, central memory and regulatory T cell samples underwent deep immunoSEQ sequencing, averaging roughly 3.4 million total reads per sample. After sorted cells were lysed in RLT buffer, RNA was extracted with DNase-treated RNeasy Micro or Mini kits, with the choice depending on cell number. Each cell subset was processed on its own to prevent cross-contamination, while patient and healthy donor samples were processed together. The immunoSEQ multiplex PCR was used to amplify TCRB sequences from cDNA, yielding 87-bp fragments that span the CDR3 region. Sequencing of the amplicons was done on the Illumina HiSeq platform. As for the authors' bioinformatics: PCR bias was computationally corrected using synthetic template baselines, reads within Hamming distance 2 were collapsed, and singletons that could not be merged were discarded. Reads were aligned against IMGT so that V, D and J genes, CDR3 length and insertions or deletions at six rearrangement sites could be assigned. Within each subset, clonotype counts were normalized to sorted cell number, and only after that were true diversity and Gini coefficients computed with the tcR R package. The overlap coefficient, calculated on TCRB nucleotide sequences, was used to quantify repertoire sharing. The immuneACCESS repertoire file appears here via TCRdb, limited to in-frame rearrangements. These files lack a portion of the clones; in checked studies, under half of the deficit traces to unresolved V genes, and the cause of the others is not known. D and trimming were read from the DNA, whereas the V and J calls and clone size are those reported in that table. The sample includes around 150,000 clones, with roughly 8% observed a single time. Approximately 0.54% of the sample belongs to the ten largest clones.

This receptor was identified in a young woman with type 1 diabetes. Sequencing input: central memory CD4+ T cells from blood. The sequence joins TRBV11-2 to TRBJ2-7; D gene: possibly TRBD2, on 6 matching bases. CDR3 loop: CASSQGGYEQYF. The bases read TGTGCCAGCAGCCAGGGAGGTTACGAGCAGTACTTC.